These 26 T cell receptor beta chains originate from one sample sequenced in a study of molecular identifiers for immune sequencing clone quantification. MiXCR was run by TCRdb on the PCR reads, yielding one entry per CDR3 protein. Of about 510,000 distinct CDR3 sequences in the sample, roughly 25% are singletons; the top ten hold 0.7% to 0.9%. The sample was naive CD8+ T cells from blood, with Jurkat cell RNA spiked in. Subset indicated: FACS-sorted CD8+CD4-CCR7+CD45RA+ naive T cells. The receptors here all came from a human donor in good health. Some libraries in this study had Jurkat cell RNA spiked in.

This chain connects TRBV27 to TRBJ2-1; 9 nucleotides agree with TRBD2. This CDR3 comprises 14 residues. Germline CDR1 and CDR2: MNHEY and SMNVEV (reference sequence). J lost 7 bases, V lost 10 bases, and 11 bases had no gene match. The CDR3, as DNA: TGTGCCACTAAAAGCGGGGGGTTTAGGAATGAGCAGTTCTTC. Protein: CATKSGGFRNEQFF.

To note about this clonotype: As the CDR3 is not closed by the conserved phenylalanine or tryptophan, this likely results from a read error. J is TRBJ2-7 and V is TRBV5-3, with TRBD1 matching 9 bases. TRBV5-3 is given ORF status, its function remaining uncertain. This CDR3 is 14 amino acids long. V shed 8 bases, J shed 2 bases, and the junction held 8 bases outside the gene matches. In nucleotides, the CDR3 is TGTGCCAGCGGCTCCGGGACAGGGACCTACGAGCAGTACTCC. Its protein is CASGSGTGTYEQYS.

Comment on this clonotype: This may be a read error, as it is one base from a much larger clone. The chain recombines TRBV27 with TRBJ2-7, with 10 bases identical to TRBD1. The CDR3 has 13 amino acids. Germline trimming cut 4 bases from V and 5 bases from J; bases unmatched to any gene: 2. Per the germline V gene, CDR1 is MNHEY and CDR2 is SMNVEV (reference sequence). The DNA of the CDR3 is TGTGCCAGCAGTTCCGGGACAGGGGACGAGCAGTACTTC. Its translation: CASSSGTGDEQYF.

This chain connects TRBV7-9 to TRBJ2-1, with 10 bases lining up with TRBD2. The J segment lost 12 bases and the V segment lost 0 bases, leaving 8 bases of the junction unmatched. CDR1 SEHNR and CDR2 FQNEAQ come from the germline V gene (reference sequence). This CDR3 has 15 residues. In DNA form, the CDR3 reads TGTGCCAGCAGCTTAGCTAGCGGGGGGTTCGGTGCGCAGTTCTTC. This translates into CASSLASGGFGAQFF.

The V and J genes are TRBV12-3 or TRBV12-4 and TRBJ2-1; D perhaps matches TRBD2 (5 bases). V lost 5 bases and J 6 bases, leaving 20 bases between the germline ends. CDR3 length: 16 residues. Here the CDR3 DNA reads TGTGCCAGCAGTACCTACGGGTTTCGAGGGAGCAATGAGCAGTTCTTC. As protein: CASSTYGFRGSNEQFF.

The chain is built from TRBV7-6 and TRBJ1-1, with 8 bases fitting TRBD1. V trimming: 5 bases; J trimming: 0 bases; junction bases outside the gene matches: 2. The CDR3 sequence is 14 residues long. CDR1 and CDR2 (germline): SGHVS, FNYEAQ. This CDR3 is CASSEGQVNTEAFF. DNA for the CDR3: TGTGCCAGCAGCGAGGGACAGGTGAACACTGAAGCTTTCTTT.

This clonotype was seen repeatedly, ten times or more. The chain's CDR3 is CASSERARTGANVLTF. CDR3 sequence (DNA): TGTGCCAGCAGTGAGCGGGCCCGGACAGGGGCCAACGTCCTGACTTTC. The chain has TRBV28 and TRBJ2-6; possibly TRBD2 for D (6 bases). Trimming took off 5 bases at V and 4 bases at J, with 15 bases between the two ends. CDR3 length: 16 amino acids. Germline lookup yields CDR1 MDHEN and CDR2 SYDVKM.

The chain joins TRBV11-2 to TRBJ1-1, with a weak D call TRBD1 (5 bases). The germline gives CDR1 SGHAT, CDR2 FQNNGV. Trimming removed 2 bases at V and 5 bases at J, with 12 bases between. The CDR3 covers 14 residues. CDR3: CASSLLNRGTEAFF. CDR3 nucleotides: TGTGCCAGCAGCTTATTGAATCGGGGGACTGAAGCTTTCTTT.

A few counts support this clonotype. V and J are TRBV11-3 and TRBJ1-4; weak D call: TRBD1 (5 bases). The CDR3 extends over 16 amino acids. Germline V CDR1 and CDR2: SGHNT, YENEEA. The V and J ends lost 2 bases and 4 bases respectively, with 14 bases between them. CDR3 in amino acids: CASSLRWGRSNEKLFF. CDR3 DNA: TGTGCCAGCAGCTTACGATGGGGACGGAGTAATGAAAAACTGTTTTTT.

This clonotype showed up many times. The chain couples TRBV12-3 or TRBV12-4 to TRBJ1-6; possibly TRBD1 for D (5 bases). The CDR3 covers 14 residues. Between the trimmed V and J ends, which lost 1 base and 6 bases, there was a span of 7 bases. The CDR3 protein is CASSLVDTNSPLHF. For the CDR3, the DNA is TGTGCCAGCAGTTTAGTGGACACTAATTCACCCCTCCACTTT.

A word on this clonotype: No conserved phenylalanine or tryptophan is present at the end of the CDR3, so a read error is the likely explanation. The J gene is TRBJ1-1, the V gene TRBV6-5; D is uncertain. Per germline, CDR1 MNHEY and CDR2 SVGAGI. Between the trimmed V and J ends, which lost 2 bases and 2 bases, there was a span of 6 bases. The CDR3 contains 13 residues. CDR3 loop: CASSYESNTEAFL. CDR3 nucleotides: TGTGCCAGCAGTTACGAGTCTAACACTGAAGCTTTCCTT.

This clonotype occurred a few times. This sequence joins TRBV4-2 and TRBJ2-7, with D possibly matching TRBD2 (6 bases). Trimming left V 0 bases short and J 3 bases short, with 18 bases between. CDR1 and CDR2 (germline): LGHNA, YNFKEQ. The CDR3 is 17 residues long. The chain's CDR3 is CASSQDLIRRAFYEQYF. As DNA, the CDR3 is TGTGCCAGCAGCCAAGATCTTATCCGGAGGGCCTTCTACGAGCAGTACTTC.

The rearrangement links TRBV5-6 to TRBJ1-3; perhaps TRBD1 as D (6 bases). This CDR3 comprises 16 residues. CDR1 is SGHDT and CDR2 is YYEEEE in the germline V gene. Trimming removed 4 bases from V and 2 bases from J, with 16 bases in between. The CDR3 protein is CASSGGGQTPGNTIYF. The DNA of the CDR3 is TGTGCCAGCAGCGGGGGGGGCCAGACTCCTGGAAACACCATATATTTT.

This clonotype was recorded once. This chain joins TRBV28 and TRBJ1-1; possibly TRBD1 for D (5 bases). The germline gives CDR1 MDHEN, CDR2 SYDVKM. The CDR3 sequence is 14 residues long. Trimming cost V 3 bases and J 4 bases, with 12 bases left between them. CDR3 in amino acids: CASSFRGLITEAFF. The CDR3 nucleotides read TGTGCCAGCAGTTTTCGGGGCCTGATCACTGAAGCTTTCTTT.

This clonotype was counted a few times. V usage is TRBV27 and J usage is TRBJ1-1; no reliable D call. Germline V gene sequence: CDR1 MNHEY, CDR2 SMNVEV (reference sequence). The CDR3 totals 14 residues. V dropped 2 bases and J dropped 5 bases, with 12 bases sitting between them. The CDR3 region is CASSLGSHGTEAFF. Written as DNA, the CDR3 is TGTGCCAGCAGTTTAGGAAGCCACGGGACTGAAGCTTTCTTT.

As to this clonotype: One base away lies a much larger clone, so this may be a sequencing read error. CDR3 nucleotides: TGCGCCCGCAGCCAAGGGGTGCGCTACGAGCAGTACTTC. Translated, it gives CARSQGVRYEQYF. V is TRBV4-1 and J is TRBJ2-7, with D perhaps matching TRBD1 (5 bases). The CDR3 has 13 amino acids. Germline values: CDR1 MGHRA, CDR2 YSYEKL.

With respect to this clonotype: This may arise from a read error, as a much more abundant clone is one base away. The chain recombines TRBV11-2 with TRBJ2-1; D is possibly TRBD2 (5 bases). Trimming removed 2 bases at V and 6 bases at J, with 14 bases between. The CDR3 length is 15 residues. Germline V gene lookup returns CDR1 SGHAT and CDR2 FQNNGV. CDR3: CASSLFGITFNEQFF. The DNA for the CDR3 is TGTGCCAGCAGCTTATTCGGGATAACCTTCAATGAGCAGTTCTTC.

In this sample, this clonotype turned up a few times. The CDR3: CASSFTGMNQPQHF. CDR3 nucleotides: TGTGCCAGCAGTTTCACAGGGATGAATCAGCCCCAGCATTTT. The chain combines TRBV6-2 or TRBV6-3 with TRBJ1-5; perhaps TRBD1 as D (6 bases). Trimming pared 4 bases from V and 4 bases from J, leaving 11 bases between. Germline V gene data show CDR1 as MNHEY and CDR2 as SVGEGT. This CDR3 has 14 amino acids.

This clonotype was picked up a small number of times. The chain carries TRBV4-1 and TRBJ1-2; D is unclear. Looked up from germline, CDR1 is MGHRA and CDR2 is YSYEKL. With 3 bases removed from V and 7 bases from J, the gap between germline ends came to 15 bases. The CDR3 length is 14 residues. The CDR3: CASSHERMVSGYTF. CDR3 DNA sequence: TGCGCCAGCAGCCATGAAAGGATGGTTTCTGGCTACACCTTC.

For this clonotype: An end of the junction does not agree with germline; a read error may underlie this. The chain recombines TRBV6-5 with TRBJ2-1; D is unclear. Per germline, CDR1 MNHEY and CDR2 SVGAGI. The CDR3 totals 16 residues. CDR3 bases: TGTGCCAGCAGTTACTGGTCTGAGAGCTCCTACAGTGAGCAGTTCTTC. The encoded protein is CASSYWSESSYSEQFF.

Comments on this clonotype: Since a much larger clone is just one base distant, this may be a read error. The V gene is TRBV28, the J gene TRBJ2-2; no definite D call. The CDR3 sequence is 15 residues long. From germline, CDR1 is MDHEN and CDR2 SYDVKM. Trimming took 3 bases from V and 7 from J, leaving 15 bases between them. The CDR3 is CASSFRPSSIGELFF. DNA for the CDR3: TGTGCCAGCAGTTTTAGGCCGTCTTCCATCGGGGAGCTGTTTTTT.

There are a few counts of this clonotype. This sequence joins TRBV7-9 and TRBJ1-5, with D possibly TRBD1 on 6 matching bases. From germline, CDR1 is SEHNR and CDR2 FQNEAQ (reference sequence). CDR3 length: 14 amino acids. Between the trimmed V and J ends, which lost 5 bases and 7 bases, there was a span of 15 bases. This chain's CDR3 is CASSAGGRAQPQHF. The CDR3 DNA sequence: TGTGCCAGCAGCGCGGGGGGCCGGGCGCAGCCCCAGCATTTT.

The table lists this clonotype with a few counts. A read error may produce the germline difference seen at one junction end. This chain links TRBV19 with TRBJ1-4; a possible D gene is TRBD1 (5 bases). In germline, CDR1 is LNHDA, CDR2 SQIVND (reference sequence). The CDR3 contains 19 residues. The CDR3 region has the DNA TGTGCTAGTAGCAAATATTCGACCGAGTTCGGGACCCTTAATGAAAAACTGTTTTTT. As protein: CASSKYSTEFGTLNEKLFF.

The table lists this clonotype with many counts. V is TRBV5-4 and J is TRBJ2-3; TRBD2 matches 11 bases. The CDR3 extends over 15 amino acids. The V gene end was trimmed by 2 bases and the J gene end by 7 bases; junction bases not matched to a gene: 6. Germline values: CDR1 SGHNT, CDR2 YYREEE (reference sequence). The CDR3 DNA follows: TGTGCCAGCAGCTTCGGGACTAGCGGTTTAAATACGCAGTATTTT. Translated, it gives CASSFGTSGLNTQYF.

This clonotype was counted a few times. The rearrangement joins TRBV19 to TRBJ1-2, with unresolved D. Germline-derived CDR1 and CDR2 are LNHDA and SQIVND (reference sequence). The CDR3 consists of 17 residues. V shed 3 bases and J shed 2 bases, with 19 bases lying between them. The CDR3 bases are TGTGCCAGTAGTATGCCCTCAACACCTTACATCAACTATGGCTACACCTTC. Protein: CASSMPSTPYINYGYTF.

The chain combines TRBV12-3 or TRBV12-4 with TRBJ1-4; perhaps TRBD1 as D (5 bases). The CDR3 has 15 residues. V was pared by 3 bases and J by 14 bases, with 22 bases between. The DNA of the CDR3 is TGTGCCAGCAGTTTGATCGGGACCGAAGTTGAATTCCTGTTTTTT. Translating gives CASSLIGTEVEFLFF.